This TCR beta chain was recovered during a study of molecular identifiers for immune sequencing clone quantification. With listed TCR primers and previously described methods, bulk TCR libraries were prepared. TCRdb re-called the PCR reads with MiXCR, one entry per CDR3 protein. The sample lists more than 95,000 distinct CDR3 sequences, around 24% occurring once. Sorted cells numbering about 20,000 to 1,000,000, with 10%, 30% or 50% RNA, yielded the naive CD8 libraries. This CDR3 has 16 residues. The germline V gene encodes CDR1 SEHNR and CDR2 FQNEAQ (reference sequence). With 3 bases removed from V and 2 bases from J, the gap between germline ends came to 16 bases. This clonotype was counted many times. Antigen: not known. Study conclusions and caveats: Jurkat TCR RNA that was spiked in from one cell was reportedly detectable among some 970,000 naive cells. Identical TCR molecules sharing a barcode could underestimate highly expanded clone sizes.

The TCR originated in a human donor in good health. Some libraries in this study had Jurkat cell RNA spiked in. The sequenced material came from naive CD8+ T cells from blood, with Jurkat cell RNA spiked in. Documented subset: FACS-sorted CD8+CD4-CCR7+CD45RA+ naive T cells. This rearrangement joins TRBV7-9 to TRBJ2-5; D possibly uses TRBD1 or TRBD2 (6 bases each). The chain's CDR3 is CASSFKGGRPQETQYF. DNA of the CDR3: TGTGCCAGCAGCTTTAAGGGGGGTCGACCACAAGAGACCCAGTACTTC.